This T cell receptor (beta chain) derives from a study of blood T cell repertoires in COVID-19. Study as a whole: COVID-19 samples, acute and convalescent, were from the United States, Italy and Spain.

In the source study's methods: The authors estimated nucleated cell counts from reference gene primer amplification. TCRdb's table, derived via immunoSEQ multiplex PCR, lists solely in-frame clones and lacks some. V, J and clone size are those of that table, while D and trimming were read from the DNA. The sample holds approximately 200,000 clones, approximately 83% seen once. Living in 24 US areas, the participants were between 18 and 89 years of age. Germline assignment: CDR1 LNHNV and CDR2 YYDKDF (reference sequence). The trim removed 1 base at V and 9 bases at J, leaving 15 bases unmatched. The CDR3 covers 16 residues.

V gene TRBV15 combines with J gene TRBJ2-7, with TRBD1 matching over 7 bases. Sample: PBMCs or T cells enriched from blood (not recorded which). The TCR originated in a woman between 35 and 50 years old with acute COVID-19. This chain's CDR3 is CATSRGRQGDATRQYF. In DNA, the CDR3 is TGTGCCACCAGCAGAGGAAGACAGGGCGACGCCACCCGGCAGTACTTC. Drawing the rest from reference TRBV15 and TRBJ2-7, the complete variable domain is DAMVIQNPRYQVTQFGKPVTLSCSQTLNHNVMYWYQQKSSQAPKLLFHYYDKDFNNEADTPDNFQSRRPNTSFCFLDIRSPGLGDTAMYLCATSRGRQGDATRQYFGPGTRLTVT.